The following is a T cell receptor (beta chain) sequence with its context. Its antigen is not known. TCRdb's copy holds only in-frame clones and misses some; the assay was immunoSEQ multiplex PCR. The table records around 100,000 clones, roughly nine tenths of them present only once. This sample is drawn from a study of OX40 agonist ivuxolimab in advanced cancers. In the study overall: Three dose-escalation patients had partial responses: one with hepatocellular carcinoma and two with cutaneous melanoma.

General observations from the study: Nonresponders, in some cases, also had low normalized T-cell clonal expansion. Expanded peripheral T-cell antigen specificity went undetermined. The CD4+ and CD8+ T cells in the blood had expanded clonally by week 6 at 0.1 to 3.0 mg/kg.

Trimming removed 2 bases from V and 5 bases from J, with 13 bases in between. This CDR3 is built from 15 residues. CDR1 and CDR2 from the germline V gene are SGHTA and FQGNSA. This sequence originates from an adult with an advanced solid tumor such as melanoma, head and neck, liver or kidney cancer. Material: CD4+ or CD8+ T cells sorted from blood, obtained in a trial of the OX40 agonist ivuxolimab. The genes are TRBV7-2 and TRBJ2-1; D perhaps matches TRBD1 (5 bases). The chain's CDR3 is CASSLRGGLNNEQFF. CDR3 nucleotides: TGTGCCAGCAGCTTAAGGGGCGGCCTTAACAATGAGCAGTTCTTC.